This T cell receptor (beta chain) was found in a study of Ad26.COV2.S vaccination and SARS-CoV-2 variants. General study findings and limits: A substantial breadth of spike-specific CD8+ and CD4+ T cell responses after vaccination has been reported. Measurements of TCR breadth and depth may have given underestimates of the total T cell responses. Participants given vaccine showed non-spike TCR breadth similar to that of placebo recipients.

Germline values: CDR1 MNHNY, CDR2 SVGAGI (reference sequence). Deletions cut 6 bases from V and 3 bases from J, with 11 bases between. The CDR3 has 13 residues. In its sample, this clone was seen a few times. Its antigen is currently unknown. The method was immunoSEQ multiplex PCR; TCRdb's version includes in-frame clones alone and lacks a portion of them. The repertoire includes 150,000 to 200,000 clones, around 90% of them detected once, and approximately 6% sits in the top ten. V and J are TRBV6-6 and TRBJ1-2; unclear D gene. The sequences come from peripheral blood, collected after recovery from COVID-19. The source of this sequence is a human donor who had recovered from COVID-19. The CDR3 is CASSPPGDYGYTF. The CDR3 DNA is TGTGCCAGCAGCCCCCCCGGGGACTATGGCTACACCTTC.